The 11 T cell receptor beta chains below all came from one sample that was sequenced in a study of molecular identifiers for immune sequencing clone quantification. TCRdb reprocessed the PCR reads with MiXCR, giving one entry per CDR3 protein. The sample yields approximately 630,000 distinct CDR3 sequences, roughly 25% seen once. The specimen was naive CD8+ T cells from blood, with Jurkat cell RNA spiked in. Subset: FACS-sorted CD8+CD4-CCR7+CD45RA+ naive T cells. Source of these receptors: a human donor in good health. Some libraries in this study had Jurkat cell RNA spiked in.

Notes on this clonotype: This clone may be a read error of a much larger clone one base away. In DNA form, the CDR3 reads TGTGCCCGCAGTGGGTGGGGAGAAAACACTGAAGCTTTCTTT. This encodes CARSGWGENTEAFF. The chain carries TRBV12-3 or TRBV12-4 and TRBJ1-1; D gene unclear. This CDR3 has 14 amino acids.

The V gene is TRBV9, the J gene TRBJ2-1; 8 bases fit TRBD1. Germline CDR1 is SGDLS and CDR2 is YYNGEE. The CDR3 extends over 14 amino acids. Trimming removed 4 bases from V and 6 bases from J; junction bases left unmatched: 6. DNA of the CDR3: TGTGCCAGCAGCACCCCGACAGGGGTCAATGAGCAGTTCTTC. Translating gives CASSTPTGVNEQFF.

V is TRBV3-1 and J is TRBJ2-7; the D gene could be TRBD1 or TRBD2 (5 bases each). From germline, CDR1 is LGHDT and CDR2 YNNKEL (reference sequence). Trimming took 11 bases from V and 6 from J, leaving 26 bases between them. The length of the CDR3 is 15 residues. CDR3 bases: TGTGCCCGCCGCCAAGGGGCAGGGCCCGGGGCCGAGCAGTACTTC. Translating it yields CARRQGAGPGAEQYF.

As regards this clonotype: A much larger clone differs by one base, so this may be a read error. This sequence joins TRBV19 and TRBJ2-3, with 10 positions matching TRBD1. Germline-derived CDR1 and CDR2 are LNHDA and SQIVND (reference sequence). CDR3 length: 15 residues. Trimming cost V 9 bases and J 3 bases; bases outside gene matches: 9. CDR3 loop: CASATGTGVTDTQYF. CDR3 nucleotide sequence: TGTGCCAGCGCTACCGGGACAGGGGTTACAGATACGCAGTATTTT.

This clonotype occurred a few times. The chain recombines TRBV5-8 with TRBJ2-7; no firm D call. Germline V gene lookup returns CDR1 SGHTS and CDR2 YDEGEE. Trimming removed 2 bases from V and 3 bases from J, with 6 bases in between. CDR3 length: 12 amino acids. CDR3 residues: CASSFNYYEQYF. DNA of the CDR3: TGTGCCAGCAGCTTCAACTACTACGAGCAGTACTTC.

A word on this clonotype: A read error is possible here, since a much larger clone lies one base away. This rearrangement joins TRBV7-2 to TRBJ2-7; D is uncertain. The CDR3 covers 13 residues. CDR1 and CDR2 (germline): SGHTA, FQGNSA. The CDR3 DNA sequence: TGTGCCGGCAGCCAACCGGGTTTCTACGAGCAGTACTTC. Amino acid sequence: CAGSQPGFYEQYF.

This clonotype was counted many times. The chain has TRBV6-5 and TRBJ1-1, with 7 bases that match TRBD1. After removal of 2 bases from V and 2 bases from J, the junction contained 5 bases not matched to a gene. Per germline, CDR1 MNHEY and CDR2 SVGAGI. The CDR3 length is 15 residues. This CDR3 is CASSYGTDGNTEAFF. CDR3 bases: TGTGCCAGCAGTTACGGGACAGACGGAAACACTGAAGCTTTCTTT.

The chain joins TRBV21-1 to TRBJ2-4; the table gives TRBD1 as D, unverified against the DNA. TRBV21-1 is tagged as a pseudogene. CDR3 length: 16 residues. CDR3 residues: CASRSGTAKAKNIQYF. The DNA for the CDR3 is TGTGCCAGCAGATCAGGGACAGCCAAAGCCAAAAACATTCAGTACTTC.

This clonotype was seen ten or more times. The chain joins TRBV14 to TRBJ1-5; D is unresolved. The CDR3 sequence is 16 residues long. Germline CDR1 SGHDN, CDR2 FVKESK. Trimming took off 2 bases at V and 5 bases at J, with 16 bases between the two ends. CDR3: CASSQKRNLDDQPQHF. DNA for the CDR3: TGTGCCAGCAGCCAAAAACGGAACCTAGACGATCAGCCCCAGCATTTT.

This chain links TRBV14 with TRBJ1-6, with a weak D call TRBD1 (5 bases). This CDR3 has 17 amino acids. Germline assignment: CDR1 SGHDN and CDR2 FVKESK. Trimming left V 2 bases short and J 4 bases short, with 15 bases between. CDR3: CASSQFRTSPYNSPLHF. The CDR3 coding sequence is TGTGCCAGCAGCCAATTCAGGACAAGCCCTTATAATTCACCCCTCCACTTT.

As to this clonotype: Being one base from a much bigger clone, this may be a read error. V and J are TRBV7-9 and TRBJ2-7; no definite D call. Germline V lookup: CDR1 SEHNR, CDR2 FQNEAQ (reference sequence). This CDR3 contains 15 residues. This CDR3 is CGSSPQGSSLDEQYF. The CDR3 coding sequence is TGTGGCAGCAGCCCTCAAGGGTCCTCCCTTGACGAGCAGTACTTC.